Listed here are 10 T cell receptor beta chains from one sample, sequenced in a study of T cell responses to AZD1222 COVID-19 vaccine. Here immunoSEQ multiplex PCR was the method, and the copy in TCRdb shows in-frame clones only, minus some. The sample lists roughly 93,000 clones; 89% were seen once. The sample consisted of peripheral blood, taken on day 0 of AZD1222 vaccination. The source is an adult in good health.

Written as DNA, the CDR3 is TGCAGTGCTAGTGGGCAGTATAGCAATCAGCCCCAGCATTTT. Amino acid sequence: CSASGQYSNQPQHF. The chain couples TRBV20-1 to TRBJ1-5; D is ambiguous. There are 14 residues in the CDR3. With 3 bases removed from V and 0 bases from J, the gap between germline ends came to 9 bases. In germline, CDR1 is DFQATT, CDR2 SNEGSKA (reference sequence).

This clone was observed once. The chain joins TRBV29-1 to TRBJ1-4, with TRBD1 identical over 7 bases. With 6 bases clipped from V and 6 bases from J, the junction kept 7 bases outside the gene matches. Germline CDR1 reads SQVTM; CDR2 reads ANQGSEA. The CDR3 extends over 13 amino acids. CDR3 residues: CSVVTGRDEKLFF. The CDR3, as DNA: TGCAGCGTAGTGACAGGGAGGGATGAAAAACTGTTTTTT.

The chain combines TRBV5-1 with TRBJ2-1; no clear D. CDR3 size: 14 residues. CDR1 and CDR2 from the germline V gene are SGHRS and YFSETQ. V lost 0 bases and J lost 0, with 4 bases in between. The CDR3 DNA sequence: TGCGCCAGCAGCTTGGAGGGCTCCTACAATGAGCAGTTCTTC. Protein: CASSLEGSYNEQFF.

As concerns this clone: Other DNA sequences in the sample encode the same CDR3. This chain connects TRBV11-2 to TRBJ1-6; D ambiguous. The germline V gene encodes CDR1 SGHAT and CDR2 FQNNGV. The CDR3 runs 12 residues. Trimming took 2 bases from V and 12 from J, leaving 8 bases between them. This CDR3 reads CASSLSPVPLHF. The CDR3, as DNA: TGTGCCAGCAGCTTATCACCGGTACCCCTCCACTTT.

This chain uses TRBV12-3 or TRBV12-4 with TRBJ1-2; D is unresolved. This CDR3 spans 13 amino acids. Trimming cost V 5 bases and J 6 bases, with 13 bases left between them. The CDR3 reads CASSPLGGNGYTF. The CDR3 DNA sequence: TGTGCCAGCAGTCCATTGGGTGGAAATGGCTACACCTTC.

This rearrangement joins TRBV2 to TRBJ2-2; either TRBD1 or TRBD2 may supply D (5 bases each). CDR1 is SNHLY, CDR2 FYNNEI, per germline. The CDR3 sequence is 17 residues long. The V end was cut by 4 bases, the J end by 4 bases, with 19 bases between. CDR3: CASSGRDAQASTGELFF. The CDR3 DNA is TGTGCCAGCAGTGGCCGGGACGCCCAGGCCTCCACCGGGGAGCTGTTTTTT.

CDR3 sequence reads: CARSLMRGRDSPLHF. The CDR3 DNA follows: TGTGCCAGAAGCTTGATGAGGGGAAGGGATTCACCCCTCCACTTT. The V call is TRBV5-3, the J call TRBJ1-6, with D possibly TRBD1 on 5 matching bases. TRBV5-3 is an open reading frame, and its role is uncertain. This CDR3 has 15 residues. Trimming left V 1 base short and J 8 bases short, with 13 bases between.

This clone turned up a few times. The genes are TRBV7-9 and TRBJ2-6; the D is unclear. The germline gives CDR1 SEHNR, CDR2 FQNEAQ (reference sequence). Trimming took off 4 bases at V and 4 bases at J, with 8 bases between the two ends. This CDR3 comprises 14 residues. The CDR3 sequence: CASSSVAGANVLTF. Here the CDR3 DNA reads TGTGCCAGCAGCTCGGTGGCCGGGGCCAACGTCCTGACTTTC.

The chain uses TRBV30 and TRBJ1-2; 7 bases are shared with TRBD1. V lost 8 bases to trimming and J lost 5 bases; unmatched junction nucleotides: 8. Germline values: CDR1 GTSNPN, CDR2 SVGIG (reference sequence). The CDR3 contains 12 residues. As DNA, the CDR3 is TGTGCCAGTTCTACAGGGGCTTATGGCTACACCTTC. Amino acids: CASSTGAYGYTF. Drawing the rest from reference TRBV30 and TRBJ1-2, the complete variable domain is SQTIHQWPATLVQPVGSPLSLECTVEGTSNPNLYWYRQAAGRGLQLLFYSVGIGQISSEVPQNLSASRPQDRQFILSSKKLLLSDSGFYLCASSTGAYGYTFGSGTRLTVV.

V gene TRBV2 combines with J gene TRBJ1-3; D is unresolved. The CDR3 length is 16 residues. In germline, CDR1 is SNHLY, CDR2 FYNNEI. The V end was cut by 7 bases, the J end by 1 base, with 17 bases between. CDR3 loop: CASTPRSGESGNTIYF. In nucleotides, the CDR3 is TGTGCCAGCACCCCAAGGAGCGGAGAATCTGGAAACACCATATATTTT. Full variable domain (remainder filled in from reference TRBV2 and TRBJ1-3): EPEVTQTPSHQVTQMGQEVILRCVPISNHLYFYWYRQILGQKVEFLVSFYNNEISEKSEIFDDQFSVERPDGSNFTLKIRSTKLEDSAMYFCASTPRSGESGNTIYFGEGSWLTVV.